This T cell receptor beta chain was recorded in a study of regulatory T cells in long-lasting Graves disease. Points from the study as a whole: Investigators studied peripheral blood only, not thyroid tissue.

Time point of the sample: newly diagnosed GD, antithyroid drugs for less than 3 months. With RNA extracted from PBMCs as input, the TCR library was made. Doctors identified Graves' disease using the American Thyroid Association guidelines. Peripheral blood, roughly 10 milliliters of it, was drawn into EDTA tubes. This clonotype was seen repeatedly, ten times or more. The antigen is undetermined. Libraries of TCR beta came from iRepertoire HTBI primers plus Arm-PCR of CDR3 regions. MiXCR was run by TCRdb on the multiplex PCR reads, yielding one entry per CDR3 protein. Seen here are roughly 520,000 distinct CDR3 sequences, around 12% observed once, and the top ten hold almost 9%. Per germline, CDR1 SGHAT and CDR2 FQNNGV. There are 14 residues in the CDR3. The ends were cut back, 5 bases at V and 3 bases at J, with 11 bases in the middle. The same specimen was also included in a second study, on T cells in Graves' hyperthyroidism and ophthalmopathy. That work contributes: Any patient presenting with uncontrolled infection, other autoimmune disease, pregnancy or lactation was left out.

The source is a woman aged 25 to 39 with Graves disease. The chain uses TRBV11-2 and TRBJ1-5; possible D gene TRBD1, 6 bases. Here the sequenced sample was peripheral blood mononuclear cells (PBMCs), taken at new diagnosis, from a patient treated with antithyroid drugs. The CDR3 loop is CASSLDSPNQPQHF. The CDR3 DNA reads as TGTGCCAGCAGCCTGGACAGCCCCAATCAGCCCCAGCATTTT.